Below, one TCR beta chain is given with its context. The target antigen is unknown. This CDR3 has 13 residues. V was trimmed by 5 bases and J by 0 bases, leaving 7 bases between them. The V gene's germline CDR1 is DFQATT and CDR2 SNEGSKA (reference sequence). This sample was included in a study of CD8+CD57+ T cells in acquired aplastic anemia. Study details: The average for DNA from sorted CD4+ and CD8+ cells was 2.5 to 4 ug.

Both TCR beta VDJ combination and CDR3 sequence profiling were carried out. Genomic DNA was the template for this profiling. TCRdb re-analysed the reads in MiXCR, keeping a single row per CDR3 protein. The table includes some 92,000 distinct CDR3 sequences, around two thirds detected once. An expansion of CD8+CD57+ cells by flow cytometry had been shown in patients chosen for sequencing. Notes on the study in general: Between the patient and control groups, CD8+ Simpson's diversity did not differ significantly.

Sequencing was performed on sorted CD4+, CD8+, or CD8+CD57+ T cells (not recorded which) from PBMCs. The receptor was isolated from a human donor with aplastic anemia. The chain recombines TRBV20-1 with TRBJ1-4; D is undetermined. As DNA, the CDR3 is TGCAGTGCTCCCGTCTCAACTAATGAAAAACTGTTTTTT. Translating gives CSAPVSTNEKLFF.